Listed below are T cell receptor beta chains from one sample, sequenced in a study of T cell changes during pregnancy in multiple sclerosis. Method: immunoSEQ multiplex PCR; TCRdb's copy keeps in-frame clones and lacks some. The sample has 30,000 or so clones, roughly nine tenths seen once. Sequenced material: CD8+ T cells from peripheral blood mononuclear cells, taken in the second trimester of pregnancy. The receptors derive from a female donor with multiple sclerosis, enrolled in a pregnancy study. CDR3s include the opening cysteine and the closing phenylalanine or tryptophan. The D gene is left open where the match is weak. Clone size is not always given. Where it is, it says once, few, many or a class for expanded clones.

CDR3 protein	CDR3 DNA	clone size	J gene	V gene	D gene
CASSKGEGGEQYF	TGTGCCAGCAGTAAGGGGGAGGGGGGCGAGCAGTACTTC	medium-sized	TRBJ2-7	TRBV6-5	NA
CASSQDGWESETQYF	TGCGCCAGCAGCCAAGATGGGTGGGAGAGCGAGACCCAGTACTTC	NA	TRBJ2-5	TRBV4-1	NA
CASSLGGSEAFF	TGTGCCAGCAGCTTAGGGGGCAGTGAAGCTTTCTTT	NA	TRBJ1-1	TRBV7-8	NA
CASSDPGGSTEAFF	TGTGCCAGCAGTGACCCGGGAGGGAGCACTGAAGCTTTCTTT	NA	TRBJ1-1	TRBV6-4	NA
CASSFDRGFTEAFF	TGTGCCAGCAGCTTTGACAGGGGTTTCACTGAAGCTTTCTTT	NA	TRBJ1-1	TRBV7-8	TRBD1
CASSSVGLARSGNEQFF	TGTGCCAGTAGTTCAGTAGGACTAGCGCGCTCCGGCAATGAGCAGTTCTTC	NA	TRBJ2-1	TRBV19	TRBD2
CASEGQGRSEQYF	TGTGCCAGCGAGGGACAGGGACGGAGCGAGCAGTACTTC	NA	TRBJ2-7	TRBV2	TRBD1
CASSYGGYEQYF	TGTGCCAGCAGCTACGGGGGCTACGAGCAGTACTTC	NA	TRBJ2-7	TRBV5-8	NA
CASTPGSGNEQFF	TGTGCCAGCACCCCTGGGAGCGGCAATGAGCAGTTCTTC	NA	TRBJ2-1	TRBV13	NA
CASSPRGRGTGSGNTIYF	TGTGCCAGCAGCCCGAGGGGTAGGGGGACGGGCTCTGGAAACACCATATATTTT	NA	TRBJ1-3	TRBV27	NA
CASSENIFYEQYF	TGTGCCAGCAGTGAAAATATATTCTACGAGCAGTACTTC	NA	TRBJ2-7	TRBV2	NA
CASSLTASGSKSYEQYF	TGTGCCAGCAGCTTAACGGCTAGCGGGAGTAAATCCTACGAGCAGTACTTC	NA	TRBJ2-7	TRBV7-8	TRBD2
CASSRRTGGNTEAFF	TGTGCCAGCAGCCGGCGGACAGGGGGGAACACTGAAGCTTTCTTT	NA	TRBJ1-1	TRBV7-6	TRBD1
CASSLLWQGSTDTQYF	TGTGCCAGCAGTTTATTGTGGCAGGGGAGCACAGATACGCAGTATTTT	NA	TRBJ2-3	TRBV28	NA
CASSPRTGGKNSPLHF	TGTGCCAGCAGTCCGCGGACAGGGGGAAAAAATTCACCCCTCCACTTT	NA	TRBJ1-6	TRBV27	TRBD1
CASSVGKGGYEQYF	TGTGCCAGCAGCGTAGGTAAAGGGGGCTACGAGCAGTACTTC	once	TRBJ2-7	TRBV9	NA
CASRGTGGREQYF	TGTGCCAGCAGGGGGACAGGGGGCCGGGAGCAGTACTTC	NA	TRBJ2-7	TRBV27	TRBD1
CASSLTRRTGNTEAFF	TGTGCCAGCAGTCTTACCCGTCGAACAGGGAACACTGAAGCTTTCTTT	NA	TRBJ1-1	TRBV7-7	NA
CASSYQRQGKEQYF	TGCGCCAGCAGCTACCAAAGACAGGGCAAGGAGCAGTACTTC	NA	TRBJ2-7	TRBV5-1	TRBD1
CASSSRDSFPSYEQYF	TGTGCCAGCAGCTCGAGAGACAGCTTCCCCTCCTACGAGCAGTACTTC	NA	TRBJ2-7	TRBV7-9	NA
CASRWASNQPQHF	TGTGCCAGCAGGTGGGCGAGCAATCAGCCCCAGCATTTT	NA	TRBJ1-5	TRBV6-5	NA
CASSVGGASGPTGELFF	TGTGCCAGCAGCGTAGGTGGAGCTAGCGGACCGACCGGGGAGCTGTTTTTT	NA	TRBJ2-2	TRBV9	TRBD2
CASSTNPGQGARKGSPLHF	TGTGCCAGCAGCACGAACCCGGGGCAGGGGGCGCGAAAAGGTTCACCCCTCCACTTT	NA	TRBJ1-6	TRBV7-6	TRBD1
CATSGEAGGSPSYEQYF	TGTGCCACCAGCGGAGAGGCAGGGGGATCCCCCTCCTACGAGCAGTACTTC	NA	TRBJ2-7	TRBV15	TRBD1
CASSLDRGMNTEAFF	TGTGCCAGCAGCTTAGACAGGGGAATGAACACTGAAGCTTTCTTT	NA	TRBJ1-1	TRBV7-9	TRBD1
CASNPYGSYEQYF	TGTGCCAGCAACCCGTACGGGAGCTACGAGCAGTACTTC	few	TRBJ2-7	TRBV7-9	NA
CASSPWTSGHTDTQYF	TGTGCCAGCAGCCCCTGGACTAGCGGCCACACAGATACGCAGTATTTT	once	TRBJ2-3	TRBV12-1	NA
CASSLFRGLVFGEETQYF	TGTGCCAGCAGCCTTTTCAGGGGGCTGGTTTTCGGGGAAGAGACCCAGTACTTC	NA	TRBJ2-5	TRBV11-2	TRBD1
CASIGQGAGNTIYF	TGTGCCAGCATCGGACAGGGAGCTGGAAACACCATATATTTT	NA	TRBJ1-3	TRBV7-9	TRBD1
CASSFRSGQNTEAFF	TGTGCCAGCAGCTTTAGATCGGGTCAGAACACTGAAGCTTTCTTT	NA	TRBJ1-1	TRBV7-9	NA
CASSLGHERGGQETQYF	TGTGCCAGCAGCTTAGGTCATGAACGGGGGGGACAAGAGACCCAGTACTTC	NA	TRBJ2-5	TRBV7-7	TRBD2
CASRDTGAVNQPQHF	TGTGCCAGCAGGGACACAGGGGCTGTCAATCAGCCCCAGCATTTT	NA	TRBJ1-5	TRBV2	TRBD1
CASSLYTGRVLGGYTF	TGTGCCAGCAGTTTATATACAGGGCGGGTTCTGGGTGGCTACACCTTC	NA	TRBJ1-2	TRBV27	NA
CASSLRPRLAGGINEQFF	TGTGCCAGCAGCCTCCGCCCTAGACTAGCGGGAGGGATCAATGAGCAGTTCTTC	NA	TRBJ2-1	TRBV7-3	TRBD2
CASSLASRTGYSYEQYF	TGTGCCAGCAGCTTGGCCTCCCGGACAGGGTATTCCTACGAGCAGTACTTC	once	TRBJ2-7	TRBV5-6	TRBD1
CASSQGASGTASYEQYF	TGCGCCAGCAGCCAAGGCGCCTCCGGGACAGCGTCCTACGAGCAGTACTTC	NA	TRBJ2-7	TRBV4-1	TRBD1
CASSLSVAADTQYF	TGTGCCAGCAGCTTATCCGTAGCGGCAGATACGCAGTATTTT	NA	TRBJ2-3	TRBV7-6	NA
CASSDSAGGSTDTQYF	TGTGCCAGCAGTGACTCGGCGGGGGGCAGCACAGATACGCAGTATTTT	NA	TRBJ2-3	TRBV6-4	TRBD2
CASSATGDQIDNQPQHF	TGTGCCAGCAGTGCCACAGGAGATCAGATAGACAATCAGCCCCAGCATTTT	few	TRBJ1-5	TRBV2	NA
CASNVDRGQETQYF	TGTGCCAGCAACGTAGACAGGGGTCAAGAGACCCAGTACTTC	NA	TRBJ2-5	TRBV6-1	TRBD1
CASSPGTGAREQFF	TGTGCCAGCAGCCCCGGGACAGGGGCCCGGGAGCAGTTCTTC	NA	TRBJ2-1	TRBV5-6	TRBD1
CAIGGGELYGYTF	TGTGCCATCGGTGGGGGGGAGCTTTATGGCTACACCTTC	NA	TRBJ1-2	TRBV10-3	NA
CASSSTGGELFF	TGCGCCAGCAGCTCTACGGGCGGGGAGCTGTTTTTT	NA	TRBJ2-2	TRBV5-1	NA
CASSLSGSDTDTQYF	TGTGCCAGCAGCCTTAGCGGGAGCGACACAGATACGCAGTATTTT	few	TRBJ2-3	TRBV28	TRBD2
CASSFQGSNQPQHF	TGTGCCAGCAGTTTCCAGGGTAGCAATCAGCCCCAGCATTTT	NA	TRBJ1-5	TRBV27	NA
CTGGRIGTEAFF	TGCACAGGGGGGAGGATAGGGACTGAAGCTTTCTTT	NA	TRBJ1-1	TRBV29-1	TRBD1